The 21 T cell receptor beta chains listed next were all sequenced from one sample in a study of blood T cell repertoires in COVID-19. TCRdb keeps only in-frame clones here, not all; method: immunoSEQ multiplex PCR. The sample has 150,000 to 200,000 clones; 86% are singletons. Source material: peripheral blood. The receptors derive from a man aged 18 to 35 with acute or convalescent COVID-19.

The chain employs TRBV6-1 and TRBJ1-2; 9 nucleotides agree with TRBD1. This CDR3 spans 15 amino acids. Germline CDR1 and CDR2: MNHNS and SASEGT. Unmatched junction bases numbered 1, after V lost 1 base and J lost 1 base. In DNA, the CDR3 is TGTGCCAGCAGTGAAGGGACAGGGGTTAACTATGGCTACACCTTC. Encoded protein: CASSEGTGVNYGYTF.

The rearrangement links TRBV2 to TRBJ1-4, with 9 bases that match TRBD1. The V gene's germline CDR1 is SNHLY and CDR2 FYNNEI. This CDR3 is 14 amino acids long. V lost 6 bases, J lost 7 bases, and 6 bases stayed unmatched. The CDR3 DNA follows: TGTGCCAGCAGGACAGGGGGAAAGGGTGAAAAACTGTTTTTT. This codes for CASRTGGKGEKLFF.

This chain uses TRBV15 with TRBJ1-4, with a possible D match to TRBD1 (6 bases). Trimming took off 4 bases at V and 0 bases at J, with 24 bases between the two ends. CDR3 length: 20 residues. Germline values: CDR1 LNHNV, CDR2 YYDKDF (reference sequence). CDR3 DNA: TGTGCCACCAGCACTACTGAACAGGGAGCATTTAGCACAACTAATGAAAAACTGTTTTTT. The encoded protein is CATSTTEQGAFSTTNEKLFF.

The chain couples TRBV5-6 to TRBJ2-1; 9 bases are a match to TRBD2. The V gene's germline CDR1 is SGHDT and CDR2 YYEEEE. This CDR3 has 14 residues. The junction had 2 bases not matched to a gene; V was cut back by 1 base and J by 6 bases. This chain's CDR3 is CASSLIAGANEQFF. The CDR3 DNA sequence: TGTGCCAGCAGCTTGATAGCGGGGGCCAATGAGCAGTTCTTC.

This clone appeared a few times. The chain employs TRBV18 and TRBJ1-5, with 8 nucleotides matching TRBD1. The CDR3 consists of 14 residues. With 4 bases clipped from V and 5 bases from J, the junction kept 4 bases outside the gene matches. The germline CDR1 and CDR2 sequences are KGHSH and LQKENI. The CDR3 reads CASSHDRGYQPQHF. CDR3 bases: TGTGCCAGCTCACACGACAGGGGATATCAGCCCCAGCATTTT.

The rearrangement links TRBV11-3 to TRBJ1-4; 9 bases line up with TRBD1. CDR3 size: 16 residues. The V and J ends lost 5 bases and 5 bases, in that order; junction bases with no gene match: 9. CDR1 is SGHNT and CDR2 is YENEEA in the germline V gene. CDR3 loop: CASSPTGGNTNEKLFF. The CDR3 nucleotides are TGTGCCAGCAGCCCGACAGGGGGGAACACAAATGAAAAACTGTTTTTT.

This chain uses TRBV10-3 with TRBJ1-5, with TRBD1 matching over 7 bases. Germline V gives CDR1 ENHRY, CDR2 SYGVKD. The CDR3 runs 13 residues. V was clipped by 7 bases and J by 7 bases; unmatched bases: 7. This CDR3 is CAINGQAGQPQHF. The CDR3 DNA reads TGTGCCATCAACGGACAGGCGGGCCAGCCCCAGCATTTT.

The V gene is TRBV12-3 or TRBV12-4, the J gene TRBJ1-4, with 9 bases aligning to TRBD1. This CDR3 has 13 residues. Losses at the gene ends were 10 bases for V and 8 bases for J; bases not matched to a gene: 8. DNA for the CDR3: TGTGCCATTCTCGGACAGGGGCGCGAAAAACTGTTTTTT. Residues: CAILGQGREKLFF.

V is TRBV9 and J is TRBJ1-1; 7 positions match TRBD1. Germline V gene data show CDR1 as SGDLS and CDR2 as YYNGEE. The CDR3 sequence is 14 residues long. Trimming took 0 bases from V and 6 from J; bases not matched to a gene: 5. The CDR3 DNA reads as TGTGCCAGCAGCGTAGGGGGACAGAGGTCTGAAGCTTTCTTT. Translation: CASSVGGQRSEAFF.

V and J are TRBV11-3 and TRBJ1-2; 7 bases agree with TRBD1. This CDR3 spans 15 amino acids. Trimming cost V 4 bases and J 1 base; bases outside gene matches: 6. Germline CDR1 is SGHNT and CDR2 is YENEEA. Here the CDR3 reads CASSSRDRLNYGYTF. The DNA for the CDR3 is TGTGCCAGCAGCTCACGGGACAGACTTAACTATGGCTACACCTTC.

V and J are TRBV5-6 and TRBJ1-6; TRBD1 matches at 9 bases. V dropped 1 base and J dropped 9; count of bases not matched to a gene: 8. Germline V CDR1 and CDR2: SGHDT, YYEEEE. The CDR3 totals 16 residues. The CDR3 coding sequence is TGTGCCAGCAGCTTGTCATCGGGACAGGGAGGTTCACCCCTCCACTTT. Its protein is CASSLSSGQGGSPLHF.

The J gene is TRBJ2-2, the V gene TRBV12-5, with 10 bases fitting TRBD1. The germline CDR1 and CDR2 sequences are LGHNT and FRNRAP. This CDR3 is built from 15 residues. Losses at the gene ends were 2 bases for V and 7 bases for J; bases not matched to a gene: 4. For the CDR3, the DNA is TGTGCTAGTGGTTTGAGACAGGGGGCGATCGGGGAGCTGTTTTTT. Encoded protein: CASGLRQGAIGELFF. Using reference TRBV12-5 and TRBJ2-2 for the parts outside the CDR3, the full variable domain is DARVTQTPRHKVTEMGQEVTMRCQPILGHNTVFWYRQTMMQGLELLAYFRNRAPLDDSGMPKDRFSAEMPDATLATLKIQPSEPRDSAVYFCASGLRQGAIGELFFGEGSRLTVL.

This rearrangement joins TRBV11-3 to TRBJ1-1; 7 bases agree with TRBD1. V trimming: 3 bases; J trimming: 7 bases; junction bases outside the gene matches: 2. Germline V CDR1 and CDR2: SGHNT, YENEEA. This CDR3 has 12 amino acids. CDR3 sequence: CASSFYRGEAFF. As DNA, the CDR3 is TGTGCCAGCAGCTTCTACAGGGGTGAAGCTTTCTTT.

V usage is TRBV3-1 (or the pseudogene TRBV3-2) and J usage is TRBJ1-3, with a tentative D call TRBD1 (6 bases). Germline V gene lookup returns CDR1 LGHDT and CDR2 YNNKEL (reference sequence). The CDR3 has 15 amino acids. Trimming removed 0 bases at V and 5 bases at J, with 11 bases between. This CDR3 reads CASSQDPGARNTIYF. The DNA of the CDR3 is TGTGCCAGCAGCCAAGATCCAGGGGCTCGAAACACCATATATTTT.

This chain links TRBV6-6 with TRBJ1-5; the match to TRBD1 covers 7 bases. Germline CDR1 reads MNHNY; CDR2 reads SVGAGI (reference sequence). The CDR3 is 13 residues long. The CDR3 spells CAVGGQENQPQHF. The CDR3 DNA follows: TGTGCGGTCGGCGGACAGGAAAATCAGCCCCAGCATTTT.

This sequence joins TRBV5-1 and TRBJ2-7; TRBD2 matches 10 bases. CDR1 is SGHRS and CDR2 is YFSETQ in the germline V gene. The CDR3 totals 17 residues. The V gene end was trimmed by 0 bases and the J gene end by 0 bases; junction bases not matched to a gene: 6. The CDR3 DNA is TGCGCCAGCAGCTTGGGGTCTAGCGGGGGTTACTCCTACGAGCAGTACTTC. Translated, it gives CASSLGSSGGYSYEQYF.

The chain employs TRBV10-1 and TRBJ1-3; 9 bases match TRBD1. The CDR3 has 15 residues. Germline-derived CDR1 and CDR2 are WNHNN and SYGVQD (reference sequence). V shed 7 bases and J 4 bases; nucleotides not matched to a gene: 8. This CDR3 is CASTEDRGRGNTIYF. The CDR3 DNA reads TGCGCCAGCACCGAGGACAGGGGACGCGGAAACACCATATATTTT.

This chain connects TRBV27 to TRBJ2-5; 11 bases match TRBD2. The CDR3 spans 15 residues. The germline V gene encodes CDR1 MNHEY and CDR2 SMNVEV (reference sequence). V lost 5 bases, J lost 2 bases, and 4 bases stayed unmatched. CDR3 in amino acids: CASSALAGVQETQYF. Written as DNA, the CDR3 is TGTGCCAGCAGTGCACTAGCGGGGGTTCAAGAGACCCAGTACTTC.

The rearrangement uses TRBV30 and TRBJ1-1; D not resolved. The CDR3 consists of 10 residues. Trimming removed 6 bases from V and 10 bases from J, with 12 bases in between. Germline CDR1 GTSNPN, CDR2 SVGIG (reference sequence). CDR3 DNA sequence: TGTGCCTGCATCACAATTTTAGCTTTCTTT. It translates to CACITILAFF.

The V and J genes are TRBV5-1 and TRBJ2-2, with D perhaps matching TRBD2 (5 bases). V lost 4 bases, J lost 3 bases, and 10 bases lay in between. CDR1 SGHRS and CDR2 YFSETQ come from the germline V gene. CDR3 length: 14 amino acids. The DNA for the CDR3 is TGCGCCAGCAGCCTTAGAGGGTACACCGGGGAGCTGTTTTTT. Translated, it gives CASSLRGYTGELFF.

The rearrangement links TRBV30 to TRBJ1-2, with D unresolved. Germline V gene lookup returns CDR1 GTSNPN and CDR2 SVGIG (reference sequence). The CDR3 loop spans 12 amino acids. V lost 4 bases to trimming and J lost 3 bases, with 9 bases between them. This chain's CDR3 is CAWTRLYYGYTF. In DNA, the CDR3 is TGTGCCTGGACCAGATTATACTATGGCTACACCTTC.